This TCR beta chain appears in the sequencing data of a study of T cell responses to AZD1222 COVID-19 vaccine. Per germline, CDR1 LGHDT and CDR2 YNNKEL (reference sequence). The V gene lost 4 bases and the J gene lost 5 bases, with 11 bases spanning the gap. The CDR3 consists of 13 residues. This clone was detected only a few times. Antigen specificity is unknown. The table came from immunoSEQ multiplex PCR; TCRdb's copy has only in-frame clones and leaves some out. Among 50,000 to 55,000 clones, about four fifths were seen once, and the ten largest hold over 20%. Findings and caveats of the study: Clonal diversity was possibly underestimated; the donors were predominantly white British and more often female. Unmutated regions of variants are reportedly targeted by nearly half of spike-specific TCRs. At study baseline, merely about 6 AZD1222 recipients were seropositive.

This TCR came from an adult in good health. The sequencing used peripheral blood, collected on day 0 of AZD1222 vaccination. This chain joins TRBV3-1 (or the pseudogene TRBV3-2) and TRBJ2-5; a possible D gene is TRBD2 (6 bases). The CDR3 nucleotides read TGTGCCAGCAGCCGGGCAGGGAGGGAGACCCAGTACTTC. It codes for CASSRAGRETQYF.